A selection of T cell receptor beta chains follows, all from one sample in a study of blood T cells in healthy people across ages. One entry per CDR3 protein, called by TCRdb with MiXCR from the 5' RACE reads. The sample records about 1.4 million distinct CDR3 sequences, 59% being singletons. Sequencing used blood. All receptors derive from a man aged 18 to 30 in good health. Each CDR3 is given with its conserved first and last residue. D genes are given only for firm matches. Size values are once, few and many counts, or a class for expanded clones, and some rows have none.

size	V	D	J	DNA	CDR3
few	TRBV29-1	TRBD1	TRBJ2-7	TGCAGCGTTGAAACGGGACAGGGGATAGATGAGCAGTACTTC	CSVETGQGIDEQYF
.	TRBV2	TRBD2	TRBJ2-7	TGTGCCAGCAGTGAAGTATACGTGACTAGCGGGTACGAGCAGTACTTC	CASSEVYVTSGYEQYF
.	TRBV4-3	.	TRBJ2-3	TGCGCCAGCAGCCAAGATACCCCCCAGGCAAAGATAGATACGCAGTATTTT	CASSQDTPQAKIDTQYF
.	TRBV12-3/TRBV12-4	.	TRBJ2-3	TGTGCCAGCACCTCAAAGCAAATTACAGATACGCAGTATTTT	CASTSKQITDTQYF
.	TRBV29-1	.	TRBJ1-3	TGCAGCGCTTACCGATGGGTAGCAGGGAGAAACACCATATATTTT	CSAYRWVAGRNTIYF
.	TRBV10-3	.	TRBJ2-1	TGTGCCGCGCTAGCGCGTTACAATGAGCAGTTCTTC	CAALARYNEQFF
.	TRBV24-1	.	TRBJ2-5	TGTGCCACCAGTGATTCAAAAGAGACCCAGTACTTC	CATSDSKETQYF
.	TRBV11-2	.	TRBJ2-3	TGTGCCAGCAGCCGAATTCGGGACCCTCGAGGGGCGCAGTATTTT	CASSRIRDPRGAQYF
.	TRBV20-1	.	TRBJ2-5	TGCAGTGCTAGAGGTGGCAATGAATGGCAAAAAGAGACCCAGTACTTC	CSARGGNEWQKETQYF
many	TRBV3-1	.	TRBJ2-3	TGTGCCAGCAGCCAAGGGGTCGGCGAGGCAGATACGCAGTATTTT	CASSQGVGEADTQYF
.	TRBV5-1	.	TRBJ1-2	TGCGTCAGCAGCTTTACATCCGCCGATGGCTACACCTTC	CVSSFTSADGYTF
.	TRBV6-2/TRBV6-3	TRBD2	TRBJ2-1	TGTGCCAGCAGTAGGGCTAGCGGGGGGGCCTACTACAATGAGCAGTTCTTC	CASSRASGGAYYNEQFF
once	TRBV6-6	TRBD1	TRBJ2-7	TGTGCCAGCAGCACAGGGGGCGAAAGCTACGAGCAGTACTTC	CASSTGGESYEQYF
.	TRBV5-1	.	TRBJ2-5	TGCGCCAGCAGCTACCGGGCCCCGGGGGAGACCCAGTACTTC	CASSYRAPGETQYF
.	TRBV5-1	TRBD2	TRBJ2-3	TGCGCCAGCAGAAGAAGCGGGAGTTCAGATACGCAGTATTTT	CASRRSGSSDTQYF
.	TRBV29-1	TRBD1	TRBJ1-1	TGCAGCGTTGAGGCGGGACAGGGGGCAATACGAGGCACTGAAGCTTTCTTT	CSVEAGQGAIRGTEAFF
.	TRBV29-1	.	TRBJ1-2	TGCAGCGTTGATGCGCTCGATGGCTACACCTTC	CSVDALDGYTF
many	TRBV6-2/TRBV6-3	.	TRBJ2-2	TGTGCCAGCAGTTACAGGGACACCGGGGAGCTGTTTTTT	CASSYRDTGELFF
few	TRBV24-1	TRBD1	TRBJ1-5	TGTGCCACCTCAGACAGGGATAGCAATCAGCCCCAGCATTTT	CATSDRDSNQPQHF
.	TRBV7-9	TRBD2	TRBJ2-7	TGTGCCAGCAGCCGGACTAGCGGGTCCCACGAGCAGTACTTC	CASSRTSGSHEQYF
.	TRBV29-1	.	TRBJ2-7	TGCAGCGTTGAAGACAATTACAATGAGCAGTACTTC	CSVEDNYNEQYF
.	TRBV13	.	TRBJ2-2	TGTGCCAGCAGTCCGAGGACTTCAACCGGGGAGCTGTTTTTT	CASSPRTSTGELFF
.	TRBV10-3	.	TRBJ1-1	TGTGCCATCAGTGACAGATCGAACACTGAAGCTTTCTTT	CAISDRSNTEAFF
.	TRBV18	.	TRBJ2-5	TGTGCCAGCTCACCACGGTTTGGAGAGACCCAGTACTTC	CASSPRFGETQYF
.	TRBV29-1	.	TRBJ1-4	TGCAGCGTTTCTTACAGACAAGTTGAAAAACTGTTTTTT	CSVSYRQVEKLFF
.	TRBV20-1	.	TRBJ2-7	TGCAGTGCTAGAACGGGGGAAGGCAACGAGCAGTACTTC	CSARTGEGNEQYF
.	TRBV7-2	.	TRBJ1-1	TGTGCCAGCAGCTTAGTTGTGGATACTGAAGCTTTCTTT	CASSLVVDTEAFF
.	TRBV6-2/TRBV6-3	TRBD1	TRBJ2-5	TGTGCCAGCAGTTTACCCGGGGACAGGCAAGAGACCCAGTACTTC	CASSLPGDRQETQYF
few	TRBV11-2	.	TRBJ2-3	TGTGCCAGCAGCTTATTCTTCCAAGGCAGCAAACCCACAGATACGCAGTATTTT	CASSLFFQGSKPTDTQYF
.	TRBV4-1	.	TRBJ2-5	TGCGCCAGCAGCCAAGTTGGCAGGGTACAAGAGACCCAGTACTTC	CASSQVGRVQETQYF
once	TRBV7-2	.	TRBJ2-3	TGTGCCAGCAGCTACGTTCGGGGGCACACAGATACGCAGTATTTT	CASSYVRGHTDTQYF
.	TRBV2	.	TRBJ2-5	TGTGCCAGCACGTCGCCTTCCCAAGAGACCCAGTACTTC	CASTSPSQETQYF
.	TRBV7-2	.	TRBJ2-7	TGTGCCAGCAGCGCCCAGGGTTTCTCCTACGAGCAGTACTTC	CASSAQGFSYEQYF
once	TRBV5-1	.	TRBJ2-7	TGCGCCAGCAGCTTGGAGCTAGACAGGCCCTACGAGCAGTACTTC	CASSLELDRPYEQYF
few	TRBV7-9	TRBD1	TRBJ2-3	TGTGCCAGCAGCGCACTCCGGGACAGTGGGCGGATAGCAGATACGCAGTATTTT	CASSALRDSGRIADTQYF
.	TRBV6-2/TRBV6-3	.	TRBJ1-4	TGTGCCAGCAGTAAACCCCGACAAGAAAAACTGTTTTTT	CASSKPRQEKLFF
.	TRBV6-5	.	TRBJ1-2	TGTGCCACCGGGTCAAACTATGGCTACACCTTC	CATGSNYGYTF
.	TRBV20-1	.	TRBJ2-2	TGCAGTGCTAGGTCCAGGGAGATTAGCACCGGGGAGCTGTTTTTT	CSARSREISTGELFF
once	TRBV4-2	TRBD2	TRBJ2-1	TGTGCCAGTAGCCGTACGGTAGGACTAGCGGGCGATTCGGGCAATGAGCAGTTCTTC	CASSRTVGLAGDSGNEQFF
.	TRBV3-1	TRBD1	TRBJ2-4	TGTGCCAGCAGCCAAGATTGGGCGAGAGACAGGGAAAACATTCAGTACTTC	CASSQDWARDRENIQYF